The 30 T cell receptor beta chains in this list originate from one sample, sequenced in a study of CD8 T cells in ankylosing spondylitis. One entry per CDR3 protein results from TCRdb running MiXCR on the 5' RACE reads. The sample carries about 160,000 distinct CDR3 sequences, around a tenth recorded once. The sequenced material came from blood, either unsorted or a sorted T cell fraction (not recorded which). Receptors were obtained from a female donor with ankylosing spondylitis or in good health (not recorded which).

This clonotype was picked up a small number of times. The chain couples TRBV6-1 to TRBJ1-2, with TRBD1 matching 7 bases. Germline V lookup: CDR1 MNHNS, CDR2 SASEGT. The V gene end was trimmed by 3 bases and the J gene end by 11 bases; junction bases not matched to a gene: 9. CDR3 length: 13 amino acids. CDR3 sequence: CASSDRGTPLYTF. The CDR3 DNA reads TGTGCCAGCAGTGACAGGGGGACACCTCTGTACACCTTC.

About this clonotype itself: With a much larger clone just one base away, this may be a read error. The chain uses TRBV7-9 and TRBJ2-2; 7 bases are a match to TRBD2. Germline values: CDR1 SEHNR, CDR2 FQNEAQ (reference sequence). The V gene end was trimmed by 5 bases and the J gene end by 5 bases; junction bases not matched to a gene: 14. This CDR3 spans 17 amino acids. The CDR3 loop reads CASSPPRAGWRTGELFF. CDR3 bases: TGTGCCAGCAGCCCACCACGAGCGGGATGGAGGACCGGGGAGCTGTTTTTT.

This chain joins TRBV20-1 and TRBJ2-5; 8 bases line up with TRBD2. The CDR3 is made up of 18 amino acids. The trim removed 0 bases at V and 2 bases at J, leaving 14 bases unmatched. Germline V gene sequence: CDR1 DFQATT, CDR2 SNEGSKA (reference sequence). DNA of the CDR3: TGCAGTGCTAGAGATCTTTTCGGAGGTAGCGGGACACAAGAGACCCAGTACTTC. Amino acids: CSARDLFGGSGTQETQYF.

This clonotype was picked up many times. CDR3 bases: TGCAGTGTCAGAGGGGACTTTCAGTTCTTC. It encodes CSVRGDFQFF. The chain recombines TRBV20-1 with TRBJ2-1, with D possibly TRBD2 on 6 matching bases. There are 10 residues in the CDR3. CDR1 is DFQATT, CDR2 SNEGSKA, per germline (reference sequence). The V and J ends lost 7 bases and 13 bases respectively, with 14 bases between them.

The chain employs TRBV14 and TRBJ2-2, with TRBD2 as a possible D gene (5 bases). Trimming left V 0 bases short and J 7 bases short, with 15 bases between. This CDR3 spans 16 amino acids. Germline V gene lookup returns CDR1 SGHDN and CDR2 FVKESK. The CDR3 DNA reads TGTGCCAGCAGCCAAGATCGCGGGCGCAAATTCGGGGAGCTGTTTTTT. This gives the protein CASSQDRGRKFGELFF.

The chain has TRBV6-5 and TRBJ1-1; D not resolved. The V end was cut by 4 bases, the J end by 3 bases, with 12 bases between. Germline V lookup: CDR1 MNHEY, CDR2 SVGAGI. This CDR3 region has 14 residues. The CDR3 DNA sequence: TGTGCCAGCAGTTTGGACTTTGGGGACACTGAAGCTTTCTTT. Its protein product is CASSLDFGDTEAFF.

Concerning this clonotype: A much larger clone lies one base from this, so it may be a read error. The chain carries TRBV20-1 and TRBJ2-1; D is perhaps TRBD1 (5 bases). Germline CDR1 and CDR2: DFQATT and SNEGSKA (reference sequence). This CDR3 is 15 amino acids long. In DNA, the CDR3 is TGCTGTGCTAGTCCTGGGTGGGGCGAATACAATGAGCAGTTCTTC. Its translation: CCASPGWGEYNEQFF.

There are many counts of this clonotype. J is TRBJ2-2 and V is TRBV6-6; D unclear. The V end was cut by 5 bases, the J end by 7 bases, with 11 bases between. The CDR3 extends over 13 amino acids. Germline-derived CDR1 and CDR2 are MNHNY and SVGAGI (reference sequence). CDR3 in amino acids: CASSPLLDGELFF. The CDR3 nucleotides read TGTGCCAGCAGTCCCCTATTGGACGGGGAGCTGTTTTTT.

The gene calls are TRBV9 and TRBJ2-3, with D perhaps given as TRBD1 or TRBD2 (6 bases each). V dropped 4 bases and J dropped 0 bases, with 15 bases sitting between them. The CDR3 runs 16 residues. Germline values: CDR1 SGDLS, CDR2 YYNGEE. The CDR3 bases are TGTGCCAGCAGCTCCGGGGGCATTTCTAGCACAGATACGCAGTATTTT. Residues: CASSSGGISSTDTQYF.

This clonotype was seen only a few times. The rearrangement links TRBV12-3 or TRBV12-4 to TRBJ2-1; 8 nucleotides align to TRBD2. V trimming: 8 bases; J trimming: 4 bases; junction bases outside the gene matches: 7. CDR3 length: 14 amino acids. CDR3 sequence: CASRRGGRYNEQFF. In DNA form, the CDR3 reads TGTGCCAGCCGTCGGGGGGGAAGGTACAATGAGCAGTTCTTC.

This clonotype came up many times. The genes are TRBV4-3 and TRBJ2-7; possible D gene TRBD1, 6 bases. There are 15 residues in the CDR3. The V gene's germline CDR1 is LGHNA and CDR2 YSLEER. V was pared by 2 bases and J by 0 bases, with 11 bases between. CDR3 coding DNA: TGCGCCAGCAGCCAATTACAGGGCGACTCCTACGAGCAGTACTTC. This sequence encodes CASSQLQGDSYEQYF.

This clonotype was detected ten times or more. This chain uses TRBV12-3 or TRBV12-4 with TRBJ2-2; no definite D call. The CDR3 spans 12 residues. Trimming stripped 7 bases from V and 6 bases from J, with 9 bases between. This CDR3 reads CASNQFPGELFF. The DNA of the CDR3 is TGTGCCAGCAACCAATTCCCCGGGGAGCTGTTTTTT.

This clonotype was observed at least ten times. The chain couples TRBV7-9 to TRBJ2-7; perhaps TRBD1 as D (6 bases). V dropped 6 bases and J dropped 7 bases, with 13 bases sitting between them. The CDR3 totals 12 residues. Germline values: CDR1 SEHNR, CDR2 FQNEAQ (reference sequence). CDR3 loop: CASRKGHLEQYF. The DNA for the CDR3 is TGTGCCAGCAGAAAGGGACATTTGGAGCAGTACTTC.

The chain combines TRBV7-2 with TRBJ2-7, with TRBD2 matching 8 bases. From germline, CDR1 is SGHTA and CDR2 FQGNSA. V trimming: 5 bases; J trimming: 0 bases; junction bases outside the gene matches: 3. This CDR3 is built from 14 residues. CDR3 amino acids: CASSPGLVSYEQYF. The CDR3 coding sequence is TGTGCCAGCAGCCCGGGACTAGTCTCCTACGAGCAGTACTTC. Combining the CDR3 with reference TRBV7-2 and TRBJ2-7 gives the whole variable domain GAGVSQSPSNKVTEKGKDVELRCDPISGHTALYWYRQSLGQGLEFLIYFQGNSAPDKSGLPSDRFSAERTGGSVSTLTIQRTQQEDSAVYLCASSPGLVSYEQYFGPGTRLTVT.

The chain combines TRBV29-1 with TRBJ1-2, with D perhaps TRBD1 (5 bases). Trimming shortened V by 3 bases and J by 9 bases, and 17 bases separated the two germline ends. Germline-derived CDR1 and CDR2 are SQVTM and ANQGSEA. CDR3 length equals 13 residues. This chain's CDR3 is CSVDTGEGDRYTF. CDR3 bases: TGCAGCGTTGATACGGGGGAGGGCGATCGCTACACCTTC.

DNA of the CDR3: TGCGCCAGCAGCCAATCCCGCCCCGATACGCAGTATTTT. Encoded protein: CASSQSRPDTQYF. The chain joins TRBV4-3 to TRBJ2-3; D is uncertain. V was trimmed by 2 bases and J by 6 bases, leaving 9 bases between them. Germline values: CDR1 LGHNA, CDR2 YSLEER. The CDR3 runs 13 residues.

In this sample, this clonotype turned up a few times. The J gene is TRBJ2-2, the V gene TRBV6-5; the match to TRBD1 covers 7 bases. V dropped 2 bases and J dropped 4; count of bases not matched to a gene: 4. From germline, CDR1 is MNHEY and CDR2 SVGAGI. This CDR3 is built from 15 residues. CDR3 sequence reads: CASSYGTGATGELFF. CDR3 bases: TGTGCCAGCAGTTACGGAACAGGGGCCACCGGGGAGCTGTTTTTT.

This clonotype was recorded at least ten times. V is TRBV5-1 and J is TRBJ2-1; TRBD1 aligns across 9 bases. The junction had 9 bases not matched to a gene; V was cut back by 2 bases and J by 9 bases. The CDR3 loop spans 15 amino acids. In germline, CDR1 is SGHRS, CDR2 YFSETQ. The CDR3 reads CASSLYRGRVSEQFF. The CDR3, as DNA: TGCGCCAGCAGCTTATACAGGGGGCGCGTTAGTGAGCAGTTCTTC.

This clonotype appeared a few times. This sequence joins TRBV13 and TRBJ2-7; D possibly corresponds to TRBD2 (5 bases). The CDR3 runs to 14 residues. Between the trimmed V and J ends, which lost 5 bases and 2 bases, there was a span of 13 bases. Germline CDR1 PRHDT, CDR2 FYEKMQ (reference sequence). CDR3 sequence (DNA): TGTGCCAGCAGCCCCCGGACTGAAACCTACGAGCAGTACTTC. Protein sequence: CASSPRTETYEQYF. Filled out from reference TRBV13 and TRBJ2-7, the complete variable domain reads AAGVIQSPRHLIKEKRETATLKCYPIPRHDTVYWYQQGPGQDPQFLISFYEKMQSDKGSIPDRFSAQQFSDYHSELNMSSLELGDSALYFCASSPRTETYEQYFGPGTRLTVT.

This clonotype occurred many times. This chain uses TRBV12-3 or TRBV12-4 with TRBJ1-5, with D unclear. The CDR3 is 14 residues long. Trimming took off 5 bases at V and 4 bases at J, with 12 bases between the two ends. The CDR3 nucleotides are TGTGCCAGCAGTGAACAAGCCTCGAATCAGCCCCAGCATTTT. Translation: CASSEQASNQPQHF.

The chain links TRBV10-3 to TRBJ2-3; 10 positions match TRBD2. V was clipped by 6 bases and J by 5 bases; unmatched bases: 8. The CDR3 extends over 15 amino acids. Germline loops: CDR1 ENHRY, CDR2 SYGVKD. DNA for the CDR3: TGTGCCATCAGAAAGAAGCGGGAGGGCGAAGATACGCAGTATTTT. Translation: CAIRKKREGEDTQYF.

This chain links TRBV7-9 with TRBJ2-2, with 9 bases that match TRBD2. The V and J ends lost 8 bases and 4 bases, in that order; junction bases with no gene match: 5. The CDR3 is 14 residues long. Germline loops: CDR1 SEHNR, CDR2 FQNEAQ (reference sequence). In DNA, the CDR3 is TGTGCCAGCCTAGCGGGACGGAGCACCGGGGAGCTGTTTTTT. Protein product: CASLAGRSTGELFF.

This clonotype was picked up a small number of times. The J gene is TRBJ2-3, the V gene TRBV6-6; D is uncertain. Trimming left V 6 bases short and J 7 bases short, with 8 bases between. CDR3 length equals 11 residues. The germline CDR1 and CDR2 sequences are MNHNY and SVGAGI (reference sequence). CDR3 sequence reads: CASRLANTQYF. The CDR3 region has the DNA TGTGCCAGCAGGCTGGCTAATACGCAGTATTTT.

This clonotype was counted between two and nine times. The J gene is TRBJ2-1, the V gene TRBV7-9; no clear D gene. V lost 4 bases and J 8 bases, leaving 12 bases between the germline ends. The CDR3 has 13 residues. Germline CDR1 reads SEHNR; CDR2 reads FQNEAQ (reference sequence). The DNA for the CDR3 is TGTGCCAGCAGCTCGGGCGCCCGGGATGAGCAGTTCTTC. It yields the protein CASSSGARDEQFF.

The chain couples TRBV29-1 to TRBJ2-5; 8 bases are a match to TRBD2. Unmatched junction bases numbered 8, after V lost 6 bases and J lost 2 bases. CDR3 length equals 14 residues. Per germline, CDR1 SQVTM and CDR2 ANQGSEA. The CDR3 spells CSVAGTGGQETQYF. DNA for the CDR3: TGCAGCGTCGCAGGGACGGGAGGGCAAGAGACCCAGTACTTC.

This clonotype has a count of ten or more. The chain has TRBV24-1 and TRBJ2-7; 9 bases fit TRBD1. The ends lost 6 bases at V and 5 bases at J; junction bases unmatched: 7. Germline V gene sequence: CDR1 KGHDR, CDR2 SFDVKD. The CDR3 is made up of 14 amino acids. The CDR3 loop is CATSRTGDLDEQYF. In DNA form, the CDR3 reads TGTGCCACCAGTCGGACAGGGGACCTGGACGAGCAGTACTTC.

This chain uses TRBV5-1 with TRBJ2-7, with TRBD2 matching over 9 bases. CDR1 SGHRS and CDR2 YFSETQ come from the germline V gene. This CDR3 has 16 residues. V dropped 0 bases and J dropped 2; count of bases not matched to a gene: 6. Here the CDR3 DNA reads TGCGCCAGCAGCTTGGCCCCCCTAGCGGGACCCTACGAGCAGTACTTC. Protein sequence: CASSLAPLAGPYEQYF.

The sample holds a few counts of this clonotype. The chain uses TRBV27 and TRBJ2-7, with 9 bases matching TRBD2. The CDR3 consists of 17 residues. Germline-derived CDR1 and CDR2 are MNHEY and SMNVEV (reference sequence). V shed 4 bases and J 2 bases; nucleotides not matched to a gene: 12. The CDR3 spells CASSSLGVAGVPYEQYF. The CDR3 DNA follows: TGTGCCAGCAGTTCCCTAGGGGTAGCGGGAGTTCCCTACGAGCAGTACTTC.

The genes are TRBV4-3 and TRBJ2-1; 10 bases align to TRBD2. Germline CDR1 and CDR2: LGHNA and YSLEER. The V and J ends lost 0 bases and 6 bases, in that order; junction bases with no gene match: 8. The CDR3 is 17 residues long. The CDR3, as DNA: TGCGCCAGCAGCCAAGAGGTGCCGGGACTAGCGCGCAATGAGCAGTTCTTC. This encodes CASSQEVPGLARNEQFF.

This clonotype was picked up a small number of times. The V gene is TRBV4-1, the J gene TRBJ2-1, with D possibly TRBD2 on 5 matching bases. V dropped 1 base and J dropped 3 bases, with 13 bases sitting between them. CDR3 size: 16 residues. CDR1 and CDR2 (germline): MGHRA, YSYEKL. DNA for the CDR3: TGCGCCAGCAGCCAAGTAGCGAGGTCCAACTACAATGAGCAGTTCTTC. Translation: CASSQVARSNYNEQFF.